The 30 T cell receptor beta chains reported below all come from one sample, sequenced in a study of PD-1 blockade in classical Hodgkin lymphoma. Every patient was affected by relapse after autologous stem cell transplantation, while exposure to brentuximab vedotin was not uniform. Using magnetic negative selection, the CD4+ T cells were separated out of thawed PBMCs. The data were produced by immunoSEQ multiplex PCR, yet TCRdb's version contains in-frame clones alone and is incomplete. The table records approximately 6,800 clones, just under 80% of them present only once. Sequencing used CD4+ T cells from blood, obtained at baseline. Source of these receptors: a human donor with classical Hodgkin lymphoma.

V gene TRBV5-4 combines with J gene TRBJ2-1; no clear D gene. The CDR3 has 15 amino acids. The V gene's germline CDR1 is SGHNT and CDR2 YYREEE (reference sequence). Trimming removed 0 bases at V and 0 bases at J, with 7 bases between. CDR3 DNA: TGTGCCAGCAGCTTGGACCTCAGCTCCTACAATGAGCAGTTCTTC. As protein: CASSLDLSSYNEQFF.

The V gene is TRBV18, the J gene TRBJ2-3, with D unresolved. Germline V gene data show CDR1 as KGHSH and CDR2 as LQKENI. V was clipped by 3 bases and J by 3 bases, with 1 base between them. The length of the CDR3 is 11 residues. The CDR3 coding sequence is TGTGCCAGCTCACCGACAGATACGCAGTATTTT. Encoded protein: CASSPTDTQYF.

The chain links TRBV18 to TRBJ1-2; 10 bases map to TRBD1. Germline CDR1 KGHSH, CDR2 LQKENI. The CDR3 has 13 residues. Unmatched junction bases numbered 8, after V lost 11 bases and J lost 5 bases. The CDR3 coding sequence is TGTGCCGGTACGGGACAGGGGAGATATGGCTACACCTTC. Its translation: CAGTGQGRYGYTF.

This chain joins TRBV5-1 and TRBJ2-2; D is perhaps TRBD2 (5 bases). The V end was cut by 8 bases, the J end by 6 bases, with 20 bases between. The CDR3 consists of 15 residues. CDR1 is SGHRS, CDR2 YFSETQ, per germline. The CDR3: CASALGHLAAGELFF. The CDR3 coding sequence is TGCGCCAGTGCCTTAGGTCACCTAGCCGCCGGGGAGCTGTTTTTT.

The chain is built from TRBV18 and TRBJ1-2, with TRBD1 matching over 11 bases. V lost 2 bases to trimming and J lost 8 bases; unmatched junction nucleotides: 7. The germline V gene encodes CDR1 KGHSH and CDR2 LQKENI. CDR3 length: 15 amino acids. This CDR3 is CASSPNGQGAQGYTF. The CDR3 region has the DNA TGTGCCAGCTCACCAAACGGACAGGGGGCGCAGGGCTACACCTTC.

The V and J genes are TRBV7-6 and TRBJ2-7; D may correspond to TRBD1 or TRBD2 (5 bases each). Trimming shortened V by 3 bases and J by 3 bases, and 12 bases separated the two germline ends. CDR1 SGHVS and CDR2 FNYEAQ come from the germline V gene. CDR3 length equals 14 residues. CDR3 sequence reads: CASSLGTAGYEQYF. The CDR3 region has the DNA TGTGCCAGCAGCTTGGGGACGGCGGGCTACGAGCAGTACTTC. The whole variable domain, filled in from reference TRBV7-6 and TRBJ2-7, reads GAGVSQSPRYKVTKRGQDVALRCDPISGHVSLYWYRQALGQGPEFLTYFNYEAQQDKSGLPNDRFSAERPEGSISTLTIQRTEQRDSAMYRCASSLGTAGYEQYFGPGTRLTVT.

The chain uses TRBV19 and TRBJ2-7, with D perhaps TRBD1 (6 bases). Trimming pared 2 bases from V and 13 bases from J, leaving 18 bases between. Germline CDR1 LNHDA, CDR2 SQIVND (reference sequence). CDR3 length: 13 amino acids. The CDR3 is CASSISPGHPYYF. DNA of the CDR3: TGTGCCAGTAGTATATCCCCGGGACACCCTTATTACTTC.

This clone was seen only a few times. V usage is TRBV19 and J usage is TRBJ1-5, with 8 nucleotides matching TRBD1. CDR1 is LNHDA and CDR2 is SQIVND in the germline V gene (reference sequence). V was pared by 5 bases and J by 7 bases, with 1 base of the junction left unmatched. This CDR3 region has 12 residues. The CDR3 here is CASSWTGQPQHF. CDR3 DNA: TGTGCCAGTAGTTGGACAGGGCAGCCCCAGCATTTT. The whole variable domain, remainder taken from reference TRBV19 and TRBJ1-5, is DGGITQSPKYLFRKEGQNVTLSCEQNLNHDAMYWYRQDPGQGLRLIYYSQIVNDFQKGDIAEGYSVSREKKESFPLTVTSAQKNPTAFYLCASSWTGQPQHFGDGTRLSIL.

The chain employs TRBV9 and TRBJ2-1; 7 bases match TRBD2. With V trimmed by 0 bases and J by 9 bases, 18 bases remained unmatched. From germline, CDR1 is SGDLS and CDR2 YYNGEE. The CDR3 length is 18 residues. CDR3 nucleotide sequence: TGTGCCAGCAGCGTAGGGCCCAATCGGGGGAGGGCGAGCAGTGAGCAGTTCTTC. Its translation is CASSVGPNRGRASSEQFF.

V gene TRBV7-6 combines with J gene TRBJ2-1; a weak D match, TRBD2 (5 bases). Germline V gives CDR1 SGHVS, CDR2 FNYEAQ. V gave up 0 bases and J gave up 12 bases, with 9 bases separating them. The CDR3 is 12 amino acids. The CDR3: CASSLASRGQFF. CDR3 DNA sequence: TGTGCCAGCAGCTTAGCCTCACGGGGGCAGTTCTTC.

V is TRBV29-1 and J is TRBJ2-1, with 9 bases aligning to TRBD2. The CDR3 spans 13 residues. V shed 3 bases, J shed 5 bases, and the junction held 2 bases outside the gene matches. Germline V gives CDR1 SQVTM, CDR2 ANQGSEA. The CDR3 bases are TGCAGCGTTGAGGGACTAGCAAACAATGAGCAGTTCTTC. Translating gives CSVEGLANNEQFF.

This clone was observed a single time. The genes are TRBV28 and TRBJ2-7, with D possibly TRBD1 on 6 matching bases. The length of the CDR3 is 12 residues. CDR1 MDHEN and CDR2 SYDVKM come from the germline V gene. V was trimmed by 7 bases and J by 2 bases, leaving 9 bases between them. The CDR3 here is CASTDSAYEQYF. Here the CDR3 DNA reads TGTGCCAGCACGGACAGCGCCTACGAGCAGTACTTC.

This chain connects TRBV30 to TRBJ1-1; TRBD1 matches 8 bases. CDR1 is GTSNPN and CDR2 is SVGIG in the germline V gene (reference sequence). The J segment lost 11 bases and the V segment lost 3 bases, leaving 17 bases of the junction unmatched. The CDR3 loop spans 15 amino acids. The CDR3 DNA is TGTGCCTGGAGGAACGTCGCAGAGATATGGACAGGGGCTTTCTTT. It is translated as CAWRNVAEIWTGAFF.

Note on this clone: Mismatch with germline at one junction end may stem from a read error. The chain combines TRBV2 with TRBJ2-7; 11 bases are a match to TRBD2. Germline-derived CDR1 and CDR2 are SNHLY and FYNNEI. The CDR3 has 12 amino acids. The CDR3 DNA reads TGTGCCAGCAGCTCGGGACTAGCGGCTCTTGGGTTC. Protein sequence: CASSSGLAALGF.

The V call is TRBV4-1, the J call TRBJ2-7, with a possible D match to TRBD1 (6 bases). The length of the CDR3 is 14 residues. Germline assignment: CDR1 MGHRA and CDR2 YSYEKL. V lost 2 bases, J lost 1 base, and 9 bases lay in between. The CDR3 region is CASSQRGQSYEQYF. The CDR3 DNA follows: TGCGCCAGCAGCCAACGCGGACAGTCCTACGAGCAGTACTTC.

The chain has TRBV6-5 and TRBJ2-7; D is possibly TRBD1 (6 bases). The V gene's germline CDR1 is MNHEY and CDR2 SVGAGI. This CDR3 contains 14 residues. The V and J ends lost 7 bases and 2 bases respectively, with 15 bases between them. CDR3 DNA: TGTGCCAGCAACCCCACAGGGATCACCTACGAGCAGTACTTC. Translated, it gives CASNPTGITYEQYF.

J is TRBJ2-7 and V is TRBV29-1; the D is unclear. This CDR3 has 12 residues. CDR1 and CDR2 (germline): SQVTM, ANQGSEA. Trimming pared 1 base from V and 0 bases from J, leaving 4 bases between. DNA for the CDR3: TGCAGCGTTGAAGGCTCCTCCTACGAGCAGTACTTC. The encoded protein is CSVEGSSYEQYF.

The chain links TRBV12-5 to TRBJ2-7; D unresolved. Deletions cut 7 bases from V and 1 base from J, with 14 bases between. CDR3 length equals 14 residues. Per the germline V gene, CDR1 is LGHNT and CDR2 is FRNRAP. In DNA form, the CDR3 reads TGTGCTAGTGCCCTTGGGGTTCGATCCTACGAGCAGTACTTC. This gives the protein CASALGVRSYEQYF. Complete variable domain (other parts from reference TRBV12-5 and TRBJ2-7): DARVTQTPRHKVTEMGQEVTMRCQPILGHNTVFWYRQTMMQGLELLAYFRNRAPLDDSGMPKDRFSAEMPDATLATLKIQPSEPRDSAVYFCASALGVRSYEQYFGPGTRLTVT.

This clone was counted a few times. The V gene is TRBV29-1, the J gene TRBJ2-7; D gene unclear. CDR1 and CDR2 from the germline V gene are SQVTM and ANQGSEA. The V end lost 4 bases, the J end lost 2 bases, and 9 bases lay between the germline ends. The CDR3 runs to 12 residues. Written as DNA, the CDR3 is TGCAGCGTTGGTATATCTACCTACGAGCAGTACTTC. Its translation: CSVGISTYEQYF.

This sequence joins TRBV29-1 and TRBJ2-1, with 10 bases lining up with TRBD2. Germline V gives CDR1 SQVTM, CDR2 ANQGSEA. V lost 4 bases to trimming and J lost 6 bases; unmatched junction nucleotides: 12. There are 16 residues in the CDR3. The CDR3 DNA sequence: TGCAGCGTTGGGGGCTCCACTAGCGGGATATCCAATGAGCAGTTCTTC. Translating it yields CSVGGSTSGISNEQFF.

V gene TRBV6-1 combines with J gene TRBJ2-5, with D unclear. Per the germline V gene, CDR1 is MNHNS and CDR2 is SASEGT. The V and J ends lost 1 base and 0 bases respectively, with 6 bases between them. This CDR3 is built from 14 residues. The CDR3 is CASSEGSYQETQYF. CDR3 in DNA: TGTGCCAGCAGTGAAGGGTCCTACCAAGAGACCCAGTACTTC.

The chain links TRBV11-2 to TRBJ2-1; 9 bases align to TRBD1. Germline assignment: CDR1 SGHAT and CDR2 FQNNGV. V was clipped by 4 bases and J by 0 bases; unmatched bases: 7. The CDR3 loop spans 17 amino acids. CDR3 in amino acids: CASSSHRGLRSYNEQFF. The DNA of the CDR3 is TGTGCCAGCAGCTCACACAGGGGGCTGCGCTCCTACAATGAGCAGTTCTTC.

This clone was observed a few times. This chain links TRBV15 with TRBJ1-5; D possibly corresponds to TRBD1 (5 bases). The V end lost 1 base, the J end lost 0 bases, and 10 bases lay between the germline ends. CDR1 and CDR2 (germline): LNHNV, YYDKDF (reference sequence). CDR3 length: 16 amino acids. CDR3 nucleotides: TGTGCCACCAGCAGAGGTCCAGGGTATAGCAATCAGCCCCAGCATTTT. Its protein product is CATSRGPGYSNQPQHF.

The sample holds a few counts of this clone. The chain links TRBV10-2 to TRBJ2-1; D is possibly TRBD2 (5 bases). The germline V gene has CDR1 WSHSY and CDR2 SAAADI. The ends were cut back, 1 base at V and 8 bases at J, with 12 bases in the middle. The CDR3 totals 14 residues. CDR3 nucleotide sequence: TGCGCCAGCAGTGAGTTCGGGGATTGGTATGAGCAGTTCTTC. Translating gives CASSEFGDWYEQFF.

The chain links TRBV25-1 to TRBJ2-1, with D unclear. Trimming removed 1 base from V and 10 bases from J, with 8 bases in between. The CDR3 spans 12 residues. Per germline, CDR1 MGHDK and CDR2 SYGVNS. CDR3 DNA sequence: TGTGCCAGCAGTGAATCCCTTAGCGAGCAGTTCTTC. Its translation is CASSESLSEQFF.

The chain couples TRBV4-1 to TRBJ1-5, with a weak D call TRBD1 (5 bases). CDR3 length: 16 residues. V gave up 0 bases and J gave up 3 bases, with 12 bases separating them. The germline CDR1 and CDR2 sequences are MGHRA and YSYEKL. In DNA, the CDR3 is TGCGCCAGCAGCCAAGATCGGCAGGGCCTCAATCAGCCCCAGCATTTT. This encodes CASSQDRQGLNQPQHF.

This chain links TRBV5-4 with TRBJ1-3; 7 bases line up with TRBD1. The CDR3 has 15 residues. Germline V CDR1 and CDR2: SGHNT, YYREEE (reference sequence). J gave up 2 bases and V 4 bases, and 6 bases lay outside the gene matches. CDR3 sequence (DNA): TGTGCCAGCAGCCGGGGACAGAGTACTGGAAACACCATATATTTT. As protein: CASSRGQSTGNTIYF. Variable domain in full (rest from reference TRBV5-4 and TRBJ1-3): ETGVTQSPTHLIKTRGQQVTLRCSSQSGHNTVSWYQQALGQGPQFIFQYYREEENGRGNFPPRFSGLQFPNYSSELNVNALELDDSALYLCASSRGQSTGNTIYFGEGSWLTVV.

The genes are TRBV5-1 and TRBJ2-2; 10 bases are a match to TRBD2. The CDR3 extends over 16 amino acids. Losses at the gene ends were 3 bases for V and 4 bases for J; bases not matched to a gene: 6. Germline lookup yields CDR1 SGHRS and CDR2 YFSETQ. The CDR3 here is CASSYLAGETTGELFF. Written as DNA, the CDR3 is TGCGCCAGCAGCTACCTAGCGGGAGAAACCACCGGGGAGCTGTTTTTT. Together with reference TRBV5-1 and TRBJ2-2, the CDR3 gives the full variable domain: KAGVTQTPRYLIKTRGQQVTLSCSPISGHRSVSWYQQTPGQGLQFLFEYFSETQRNKGNFPGRFSGRQFSNSRSEMNVSTLELGDSALYLCASSYLAGETTGELFFGEGSRLTVL.

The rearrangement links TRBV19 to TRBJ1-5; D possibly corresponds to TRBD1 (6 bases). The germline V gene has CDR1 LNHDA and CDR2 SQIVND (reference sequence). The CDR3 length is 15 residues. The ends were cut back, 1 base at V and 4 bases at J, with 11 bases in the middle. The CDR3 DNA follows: TGTGCCAGTAGTATAGCGGGGGGCCTGAATCAGCCCCAGCATTTT. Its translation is CASSIAGGLNQPQHF.

CDR3 region: CASSISYRPPETQYF. DNA of the CDR3: TGTGCCAGTAGTATTTCGTACAGGCCCCCAGAGACCCAGTACTTC. The chain has TRBV19 and TRBJ2-5, with D possibly being TRBD1 (5 bases). The V and J ends lost 3 bases and 4 bases respectively, with 15 bases between them. Germline loops: CDR1 LNHDA, CDR2 SQIVND (reference sequence). This CDR3 comprises 15 residues.